What follows are 23 T cell receptor beta chains derived from one specimen sequenced in a study of tumor-infiltrating lymphocytes in primary liver carcinoma (dated by TCRdb to about 2017). Without any cell sorting, total RNA and DNA were co-extracted from around 18-30 mg of bulk tissue using the AllPrep DNA/RNA mini kit. The sequencer was an Illumina HiSeq 2500. A constant-region primer and ProtoScript II reverse transcriptase were used to reverse-transcribe TCRbeta-specific cDNA from 500 ng total RNA. Construction of the TCRbeta libraries relied on three nested rounds of multiplex PCR, following a slightly modified ARM-PCR procedure. Multiplex TRBV1-TRBV30 forward primers and a Cbeta reverse primer were used in the first two PCR rounds, each of which was run for 9 to 11 cycles. TCRdb cleaned the public reads at Q25 with fastp, built clones with MiXCR and kept in-frame beta chains. Entries that share a CDR3 protein sequence are merged under the most common genes and DNA. This sample is represented by 100,000 to 150,000 distinct CDR3 sequences; around 64% of them were singletons. About 8% of the sample is in the top ten clones.

Specimen: liver tumor tissue from sampling region 3. The cell subset or site label, read with the paper, signifies: tumor region T3, left-lateral pole. The origin of the receptors is a woman in her sixties with primary liver carcinoma and hepatitis B virus infection.

This clonotype was seen only once. Just one base apart from a much larger clone, this may be a read error. This CDR3 reads CASRLRSTPGQANTGELIF. CDR3 coding DNA: TGTGCCAGCAGGCTGAGGTCGACCCCGGGACAGGCGAACACCGGGGAGCTGATTTTT. The chain carries TRBV5-5 and TRBJ2-2, with 8 bases matching TRBD1. The CDR3 totals 19 residues. CDR1 and CDR2 from the germline V gene are SGHKS and YYEKEE (reference sequence).

About this clonotype itself: This could be a read error, since a much larger clone is one nucleotide away. This chain links TRBV30 with TRBJ1-3; TRBD1 is a possible D gene (5 bases). The CDR3 runs 13 residues. Germline V CDR1 and CDR2: GTSNPN, SVGIG (reference sequence). The CDR3 DNA follows: TGTGCCTGGAGTTTTCAGGGAATGGACACCATATGTTTT. It encodes CAWSFQGMDTICF. The variable domain in full, with the rest retrieved from reference TRBV30 and TRBJ1-3, is SQTIHQWPATLVQPVGSPLSLECTVEGTSNPNLYWYRQAAGRGLQLLFYSVGIGQISSEVPQNLSASRPQDRQFILSSKKLLLSDSGFYLCAWSFQGMDTICFGEGSWLTVV.

Concerning this clonotype itself: A read error may explain this, as a much larger clone is one base away. The rearrangement joins TRBV5-6 to TRBJ2-7; 12 positions agree with TRBD2. The CDR3 consists of 16 residues. Trimming at V came to 4 bases and at J to 3 bases, leaving 8 bases not matched to a gene. The germline gives CDR1 SGHDT, CDR2 YYEEEE. In nucleotides, the CDR3 is TGTGCCAGCAGCCCGACTAGCGGGAGTTTCAACTACGAGCAGTACTTC. Its protein product is CASSPTSGSFNYEQYF.

A word on this clonotype: One end of the junction varies from germline; a read error may be responsible. The chain uses TRBV28 and TRBJ2-3; D is unresolved. The CDR3 has 13 residues. CDR1 and CDR2 from the germline V gene are MDHEN and SYDVKM. The DNA for the CDR3 is TGTGTCAGCAGTTCCCGGAGCACAGATACGCAGTATTTT. It is translated as CVSSSRSTDTQYF.

The V gene is TRBV12-3 or TRBV12-4, the J gene TRBJ1-2; TRBD1 agrees at 8 bases. J was trimmed by 8 bases and V by 8 bases; bases with no gene match: 13. The CDR3 is 14 residues long. The CDR3 spells CASESQGEPGGYTF. The CDR3 nucleotides are TGTGCCAGCGAGTCACAGGGGGAACCTGGGGGCTACACCTTC.

This rearrangement joins TRBV21-1 to TRBJ1-5. TRBV21-1 constitutes a pseudogene. The CDR3 contains 12 residues. CDR3: CARWAYCQPQHF. The CDR3 bases are TGTGCCCGATGGGCCTATTGTCAGCCCCAGCATTTT.

V is TRBV7-8 and J is TRBJ1-2; 8 bases line up with TRBD1. The germline gives CDR1 SGHVS, CDR2 FQNEAQ. CDR3 length: 16 amino acids. The V and J ends lost 5 bases and 8 bases, in that order; junction bases with no gene match: 16. The CDR3 coding sequence is TGTGCCAGCAGCCGACACGGCCCGGGACAGGCTGTCGGCTACACCTTC. Its translation: CASSRHGPGQAVGYTF.

This clonotype was recorded at least ten times. This chain connects TRBV6-5 to TRBJ2-3; D is unresolved. Germline loops: CDR1 MNHEY, CDR2 SVGAGI. V lost 4 bases to trimming and J lost 10 bases, with 9 bases between them. The CDR3 extends over 11 amino acids. The CDR3 spells CASSSLGAQYF. For the CDR3, the DNA is TGTGCCAGCAGTTCGTTGGGTGCGCAGTATTTT.

Sample share makes this clonotype medium-sized. The rearrangement links TRBV11-2 to TRBJ1-1; weak D call: TRBD1 (5 bases). The CDR3 contains 13 residues. V was pared by 5 bases and J by 1 base, with 8 bases between. CDR1 SGHAT and CDR2 FQNNGV come from the germline V gene. For the CDR3, the DNA is TGTGCCAGCAGCGTCACAGGGAACACTGAAGCTTTCTTT. Encoded protein: CASSVTGNTEAFF.

The chain combines TRBV12-3 or TRBV12-4 with TRBJ2-2; TRBD2 might be the D (6 bases). Trimming pared 6 bases from V and 2 bases from J, leaving 16 bases between. The CDR3 has 16 residues. The CDR3 nucleotides are TGTGCCAGCAGCCCGGTCCAGGAGGGAAACACCGGGGAGCTGTTTTTT. Translating gives CASSPVQEGNTGELFF.

The chain combines TRBV28 with TRBJ2-3, with TRBD2 as a possible D gene (6 bases). The V gene's germline CDR1 is MDHEN and CDR2 SYDVKM. This CDR3 has 16 residues. V gave up 3 bases and J gave up 1 base, with 14 bases separating them. Here the CDR3 reads CASSFIGGMGTDTQYF. DNA of the CDR3: TGTGCCAGCAGTTTCATCGGCGGGATGGGCACAGATACGCAGTATTTT.

As concerns this clonotype: Since no conserved phenylalanine or tryptophan closes the CDR3, a read error is the likely cause. The limits of the CDR3 on the DNA are not certain, so only TCRdb's listed CDR3 is given. V gene TRBV7-7 combines with J gene TRBJ2-1; the D segment call TRBD2 is taken from the table without a DNA check. Germline loops: CDR1 SSHAT, CDR2 FNYEAQ (reference sequence). The CDR3 has 16 residues if both end residues are counted. The CDR3 protein is CASSETGLAGGGEKFS.

Details on this clonotype: A read error is possible here, since a much larger clone lies one base away. The chain couples TRBV7-8 to TRBJ2-7, with 11 bases lining up with TRBD2. Germline V gene sequence: CDR1 SGHVS, CDR2 FQNEAQ. This CDR3 is 17 amino acids long. CDR3 protein: CAGSFQTGTSGTYEQYF. The CDR3 DNA sequence: TGTGCCGGCAGCTTCCAAACCGGGACTAGCGGTACCTACGAGCAGTACTTC.

CDR3 residues: CATSDAGKETQYF. The CDR3 nucleotides read TGTGCCACCAGTGATGCAGGTAAGGAGACCCAGTACTTC. This rearrangement joins TRBV24-1 to TRBJ2-5; unclear D gene. CDR1 is KGHDR, CDR2 SFDVKD, per germline. V was trimmed by 3 bases and J by 5 bases, leaving 9 bases between them. This CDR3 region has 13 residues.

Comment on this clonotype: This may be a read error, as it is one base from a much larger clone. J is TRBJ1-2 and V is TRBV5-5; D is possibly TRBD1 (5 bases). Germline V lookup: CDR1 SGHKS, CDR2 YYEKEE (reference sequence). The CDR3 is 14 residues long. The CDR3 nucleotides are TGTGCCAGAAGCTTGGGGACTGGGAACTATGGCTACACCTTC. Encoded protein: CARSLGTGNYGYTF. The full variable domain, its missing parts supplied by reference TRBV5-5 and TRBJ1-2, is DAGVTQSPTHLIKTRGQQVTLRCSPISGHKSVSWYQQVLGQGPQFIFQYYEKEERGRGNFPDRFSARQFPNYSSELNVNALLLGDSALYLCARSLGTGNYGYTFGSGTRLTVV.

On this clonotype itself: Its ends do not fully match the called genes, so a read error is possible. The chain couples TRBV11-2 to TRBJ1-6; 9 nucleotides align to TRBD1. There are 15 residues in the CDR3. Germline CDR1 is SGHAT and CDR2 is FQNNGV. In DNA form, the CDR3 reads TGTGCCAACAGCTACAGGGACAGGGAATGGTTACCCCTCCACTTT. Protein product: CANSYRDREWLPLHF.

The chain employs TRBV6-6 and TRBJ2-2; D may be TRBD2 (6 bases). Germline CDR1 and CDR2: MNHNY and SVGAGI (reference sequence). V was shortened by 2 bases and J by 7 bases, with 14 bases between the two germline ends. The CDR3 runs 15 residues. This CDR3 is CASSYTSPGIGELFF. CDR3 coding DNA: TGTGCCAGCAGTTACACTAGCCCGGGCATCGGGGAGCTGTTTTTT.

This clonotype was seen ten or more times. The chain carries TRBV6-1 and TRBJ2-6; D is unclear. Germline CDR1 and CDR2: MNHNS and SASEGT. This CDR3 comprises 14 residues. Between the trimmed V and J ends, which lost 2 bases and 2 bases, there was a span of 4 bases. This CDR3 reads CASSEFPGANVLTF. The CDR3 coding sequence is TGTGCCAGCAGTGAATTCCCTGGGGCCAACGTCCTGACTTTC.

This clonotype was observed a handful of times. A read error may be the cause here, since a much bigger clone is one base away. This sequence joins TRBV5-5 and TRBJ2-2, with D tentatively TRBD1 or TRBD2 (6 bases each). This CDR3 contains 17 residues. CDR1 and CDR2 (germline): SGHKS, YYEKEE (reference sequence). The CDR3 DNA follows: TGTACCAGCAGCCCCCCCGGGGGCCCATCGAACACCGGGGAGCTGTTTTTT. Amino acids: CTSSPPGGPSNTGELFF.

Points on this clonotype: This could be a read error, since a much larger clone is one nucleotide away. V is TRBV12-3 or TRBV12-4 and J is TRBJ2-6; D call uncertain. The CDR3 runs to 14 residues. The CDR3 DNA reads TGTGCCAGCAGTTTCAGCTCTAGGGCCAACGTCCTGACTTTC. Protein product: CASSFSSRANVLTF.

Details on this clonotype: A single base separates this from a much larger clone, so it may be a read error. The J gene is TRBJ1-2, the V gene TRBV5-5; TRBD1 matches at 9 bases. The CDR3 sequence is 13 residues long. The V gene's germline CDR1 is SGHKS and CDR2 YYEKEE (reference sequence). The CDR3 protein is CASNLGGQGGYTF. The CDR3 nucleotides read TGTGCCAGCAACTTGGGGGGACAGGGTGGCTACACCTTC. The variable domain in full, with the rest retrieved from reference TRBV5-5 and TRBJ1-2, is DAGVTQSPTHLIKTRGQQVTLRCSPISGHKSVSWYQQVLGQGPQFIFQYYEKEERGRGNFPDRFSARQFPNYSSELNVNALLLGDSALYLCASNLGGQGGYTFGSGTRLTVV.

Notes on this clonotype: Sequence at one end of the junction differs from germline and may be a read error. The chain links TRBV11-2 to TRBJ2-3; the D gene is possibly TRBD2 (5 bases). Germline CDR1 and CDR2: SGHAT and FQNNGV. The CDR3 covers 17 residues. The CDR3 region has the DNA TGTGTCAGCAGCTTAGGGAGACTAACGTACACGTCAGATACGCAATATTTT. It is translated as CVSSLGRLTYTSDTQYF.

Comments on this clonotype: This may be a read error: a much more frequent sequence differs by one nucleotide. The chain is built from TRBV2 and TRBJ2-3, with D tentatively TRBD1 (6 bases). V dropped 3 bases and J dropped 0 bases, with 16 bases sitting between them. The germline V gene has CDR1 SNHLY and CDR2 FYNNEI. This CDR3 is built from 17 residues. CDR3 sequence: CASSEKQGRRSTDTQYF. For the CDR3, the DNA is TGTGCCAGCAGTGAGAAACAGGGTAGGCGGAGCACAGATACGCAGTATTTT. Full variable domain (outside the CDR3, taken from reference TRBV2 and TRBJ2-3): EPEVTQTPSHQVTQMGQEVILRCVPISNHLYFYWYRQILGQKVEFLVSFYNNEISEKSEIFDDQFSVERPDGSNFTLKIRSTKLEDSAMYFCASSEKQGRRSTDTQYFGPGTRLTVL.